These 32 T cell receptor beta chains were all obtained from the same sample, sequenced in a study of blood T cell repertoires in COVID-19 (TCRdb year 2020). The library was built by means of the immunoSEQ multiplex PCR assay. What TCRdb holds here is the immuneACCESS table cut down to in-frame rearrangements. Part of the clones is not present; checked against another copy, under half of the missing clones reflect an unresolved V gene, and the others are unexplained. This sample gives a few hundred thousand clones in total; 85% of them show up just once. Around 5.5% of the sample is in the top ten clones. The sequencing sample was made of peripheral blood. Every receptor here comes from a man in his fifties with active or convalescent COVID-19.

CDR3 sequence (DNA): TGTGCCAGTAGTAGCCTAGCGGGAGGGACTGAGCAGTTCTTC. Amino acids: CASSSLAGGTEQFF. This rearrangement joins TRBV19 to TRBJ2-1; 12 nucleotides match TRBD2. The CDR3 spans 14 residues. Germline lookup yields CDR1 LNHDA and CDR2 SQIVND (reference sequence). Trimming at V came to 4 bases and at J to 9 bases, leaving 4 bases not matched to a gene.

The chain joins TRBV19 to TRBJ1-1; D might be TRBD1 (5 bases). Germline V gives CDR1 LNHDA, CDR2 SQIVND (reference sequence). V lost 11 bases, J lost 6 bases, and 13 bases lay in between. The CDR3 runs to 11 residues. The CDR3 DNA reads as TGTGCCTGCGGGGGTGTAGCTGAAGCTTTCTTT. Residues: CACGGVAEAFF. Based on the CDR3 plus reference TRBV19 and TRBJ1-1, the full variable domain is DGGITQSPKYLFRKEGQNVTLSCEQNLNHDAMYWYRQDPGQGLRLIYYSQIVNDFQKGDIAEGYSVSREKKESFPLTVTSAQKNPTAFYLCACGGVAEAFFGQGTRLTVV.

The gene calls are TRBV28 and TRBJ2-1, with 10 bases fitting TRBD2. The CDR3 has 15 residues. Trimming at V came to 1 base and at J to 6 bases, leaving 3 bases not matched to a gene. The germline V gene has CDR1 MDHEN and CDR2 SYDVKM. The CDR3, as DNA: TGTGCCAGCAGTTTATTAACTAGCGGGGCCAATGAGCAGTTCTTC. Translation gives CASSLLTSGANEQFF.

The chain links TRBV5-1 to TRBJ2-1; 8 positions match TRBD2. V lost 5 bases and J lost 7; bases outside the gene matches: 17. Germline V gene lookup returns CDR1 SGHRS and CDR2 YFSETQ. The CDR3 loop spans 17 amino acids. The CDR3 DNA is TGCGCCAGCAGTTCTAACCCTGGGGGCGGGAGGATGAATGAGCAGTTCTTC. It is translated as CASSSNPGGGRMNEQFF.

This clone showed up just a few times. In DNA, the CDR3 is TGTGCCAGCAGCTTGAGACAGGGGGCATACAATGAGCAGTTCTTC. Amino acid sequence: CASSLRQGAYNEQFF. The chain combines TRBV7-2 with TRBJ2-1, with 10 bases that match TRBD1. Trimming cost V 3 bases and J 4 bases; bases outside gene matches: 3. The CDR3 is 15 residues long. Germline CDR1 SGHTA, CDR2 FQGNSA.

V gene TRBV29-1 combines with J gene TRBJ1-1, with TRBD1 identical over 8 bases. The CDR3 spans 13 residues. After removal of 7 bases from V and 1 base from J, the junction contained 5 bases not matched to a gene. Looked up from germline, CDR1 is SQVTM and CDR2 is ANQGSEA. CDR3 residues: CSDLDRENTEAFF. CDR3 sequence (DNA): TGCAGCGACCTGGACAGGGAGAACACTGAAGCTTTCTTT.

CDR3 amino acids: CASSPPRKGVAADTQYF. CDR3 sequence (DNA): TGTGCCAGCTCACCCCCCCGGAAGGGAGTAGCAGCGGATACGCAGTATTTT. The genes are TRBV18 and TRBJ2-3; D perhaps matches TRBD2 (5 bases). This CDR3 spans 17 amino acids. V was pared by 3 bases and J by 6 bases, with 22 bases between. Looked up from germline, CDR1 is KGHSH and CDR2 is LQKENI.

CDR3 protein: CATRTGGDYGYTF. CDR3 in DNA: TGTGCCACCCGGACAGGGGGCGACTATGGCTACACCTTC. This rearrangement joins TRBV18 to TRBJ1-2, with 11 bases lining up with TRBD1. The CDR3 runs to 13 residues. From germline, CDR1 is KGHSH and CDR2 LQKENI. Trimming took 10 bases from V and 3 from J; bases not matched to a gene: 4.

This sequence joins TRBV12-3 or TRBV12-4 and TRBJ2-5; possible D gene TRBD2, 5 bases. V gave up 6 bases and J gave up 8 bases, with 16 bases separating them. The CDR3 consists of 13 residues. The CDR3 DNA follows: TGTGCCAGCAGCCTCCGAGGGTTCTCCACCCAGTACTTC. Amino acid sequence: CASSLRGFSTQYF.

The chain joins TRBV9 to TRBJ2-1; weak D call: TRBD2 (6 bases). The germline V gene has CDR1 SGDLS and CDR2 YYNGEE. V was cut by 0 bases and J by 3 bases, with 13 bases left in between. This CDR3 spans 16 amino acids. CDR3 nucleotide sequence: TGTGCCAGCAGCGTAGACGGAACTAGCTTCTACAATGAGCAGTTCTTC. Residues: CASSVDGTSFYNEQFF.

This chain connects TRBV12-3 or TRBV12-4 to TRBJ1-1; D is perhaps TRBD1 (5 bases). Trimming removed 5 bases from V and 8 bases from J, with 15 bases in between. The CDR3 sequence is 13 residues long. In DNA form, the CDR3 reads TGTGCCAGCAGTCTCAGGAGACAGCTGGAAGCTTTCTTT. The encoded protein is CASSLRRQLEAFF.

The chain links TRBV11-3 to TRBJ2-1; D is undetermined. There are 13 residues in the CDR3. Trimming shortened V by 4 bases and J by 4 bases, and 8 bases separated the two germline ends. In germline, CDR1 is SGHNT, CDR2 YENEEA. The CDR3 bases are TGTGCCAGCAGCTCGGGTCCTTACAATGAGCAGTTCTTC. Its protein product is CASSSGPYNEQFF.

The CDR3 spells CASSLDTGGNYGYTF. CDR3 in DNA: TGTGCCAGCAGCTTAGACACAGGGGGAAACTATGGCTACACCTTC. The rearrangement links TRBV7-6 to TRBJ1-2; 8 nucleotides match TRBD1. Germline CDR1 reads SGHVS; CDR2 reads FNYEAQ. J lost 2 bases, V lost 1 base, and 3 bases had no gene match. The CDR3 runs 15 residues.

V usage is TRBV3-1 (or the pseudogene TRBV3-2) and J usage is TRBJ2-7, with D possibly matching TRBD1 (6 bases). Germline V gives CDR1 LGHDT, CDR2 YNNKEL (reference sequence). The length of the CDR3 is 13 residues. V lost 5 bases and J lost 2, with 10 bases in between. The CDR3 DNA reads TGTGCCAGCAGCAAGGGACAAACCTACGAGCAGTACTTC. This encodes CASSKGQTYEQYF.

The rearrangement uses TRBV3-1 (or the pseudogene TRBV3-2) and TRBJ2-7, with TRBD1 identical over 8 bases. This CDR3 has 14 amino acids. The J segment lost 6 bases and the V segment lost 4 bases, leaving 8 bases of the junction unmatched. In germline, CDR1 is LGHDT, CDR2 YNNKEL (reference sequence). Written as DNA, the CDR3 is TGTGCCAGCAGCCCATCCAGGGGGCGCGGCGAGCAGTACTTC. Protein sequence: CASSPSRGRGEQYF.

This clone was seen a few times. The genes are TRBV27 and TRBJ2-7, with D perhaps TRBD1 (6 bases). V gave up 4 bases and J gave up 1 base, with 11 bases separating them. The CDR3 is 14 residues long. CDR1 is MNHEY, CDR2 SMNVEV, per germline (reference sequence). The CDR3 bases are TGTGCCAGCAGTTCGACAGGCGTTTCCTACGAGCAGTACTTC. Protein: CASSSTGVSYEQYF.

The genes are TRBV9 and TRBJ2-2, with 8 bases aligning to TRBD1. V lost 4 bases to trimming and J lost 6 bases; unmatched junction nucleotides: 2. The germline gives CDR1 SGDLS, CDR2 YYNGEE. The CDR3 spans 13 residues. CDR3 DNA: TGTGCCAGCAGCTTACAGGGGGCCGGGGAGCTGTTTTTT. Translated: CASSLQGAGELFF.

This clone is a singleton in its sample. The chain has TRBV27 and TRBJ1-1; TRBD1 aligns across 10 bases. CDR1 is MNHEY, CDR2 SMNVEV, per germline (reference sequence). The CDR3 contains 15 residues. V was clipped by 6 bases and J by 1 base; unmatched bases: 5. CDR3 sequence: CASRDRGGRNTEAFF. The CDR3, as DNA: TGTGCCAGCAGGGACAGGGGGGGTAGGAACACTGAAGCTTTCTTT.

This CDR3 is CARSLVIYSNQPQHF. The CDR3 bases are TGTGCCAGAAGCCTAGTGATCTATAGCAATCAGCCCCAGCATTTT. The rearrangement links TRBV5-3 to TRBJ1-5; D gene uncertain. TRBV5-3 is annotated as an ORF whose role is uncertain. V was clipped by 4 bases and J by 0 bases, with 11 bases between them. The CDR3 runs to 15 residues.

The rearrangement links TRBV6-1 to TRBJ2-7; 8 nucleotides agree with TRBD2. The CDR3 is 15 amino acids. Looked up from germline, CDR1 is MNHNS and CDR2 is SASEGT. V gave up 2 bases and J gave up 4 bases; unmatched junction bases: 7. The CDR3 protein is CASSESGSGNYEQYF. CDR3 sequence (DNA): TGTGCCAGCAGTGAAAGTGGTAGCGGGAATTACGAGCAGTACTTC.

The chain uses TRBV29-1 and TRBJ1-1, with TRBD1 matching over 7 bases. The CDR3 consists of 14 residues. The germline gives CDR1 SQVTM, CDR2 ANQGSEA. With V trimmed by 4 bases and J by 1 base, 6 bases remained unmatched. DNA of the CDR3: TGCAGCGTTGCCCCGACAGGGCCGAACACTGAAGCTTTCTTT. It specifies CSVAPTGPNTEAFF.

CDR3: CASSDKGTMGSNYGYTF. CDR3 in DNA: TGTGCCAGCAGTGATAAGGGGACAATGGGCTCTAACTATGGCTACACCTTC. The V and J genes are TRBV2 and TRBJ1-2, with D perhaps TRBD1 (6 bases). The CDR3 is 17 residues long. The germline V and J ends were trimmed by 3 bases and 0 bases, with 17 bases remaining between them. Germline V gene sequence: CDR1 SNHLY, CDR2 FYNNEI.

The chain combines TRBV29-1 with TRBJ1-5; maybe TRBD1 (5 bases). The germline V gene encodes CDR1 SQVTM and CDR2 ANQGSEA. V shed 6 bases and J shed 7 bases, with 13 bases lying between them. This CDR3 is built from 12 residues. CDR3 DNA: TGCAGCGTCGGCGACGGGGGGCAGCCCCAGCATTTT. It codes for CSVGDGGQPQHF.

The chain carries TRBV27 and TRBJ2-1; D is possibly TRBD2 (9 bases). Germline V lookup: CDR1 MNHEY, CDR2 SMNVEV (reference sequence). The CDR3 consists of 23 residues. V was cut by 2 bases and J by 1 base, with 33 bases left in between. CDR3 amino acids: CASSLRGPGALAGQVGSYNEQFF. CDR3 in DNA: TGTGCCAGCAGTTTACGCGGGCCTGGGGCCCTAGCGGGACAGGTAGGATCCTACAATGAGCAGTTCTTC.

A few counts support this clone. V is TRBV5-6 and J is TRBJ1-1; 8 bases align to TRBD1. The CDR3 totals 15 residues. The V gene end was trimmed by 4 bases and the J gene end by 5 bases; junction bases not matched to a gene: 10. Germline V gives CDR1 SGHDT, CDR2 YYEEEE. CDR3 DNA: TGTGCCAGCAGCATGACAGGGGAAGTAGGGACTGAAGCTTTCTTT. Translating gives CASSMTGEVGTEAFF.

This chain connects TRBV18 to TRBJ2-6; a possible D gene is TRBD1 (6 bases). Germline lookup yields CDR1 KGHSH and CDR2 LQKENI. The CDR3 contains 17 residues. Deletions cut 1 base from V and 4 bases from J, with 14 bases between. CDR3: CASSPLGQIEGANVLTF. DNA for the CDR3: TGTGCCAGCTCACCACTCGGACAGATTGAAGGGGCCAACGTCCTGACTTTC.

The chain couples TRBV14 to TRBJ2-1; a weak D match, TRBD1 (5 bases). CDR1 SGHDN and CDR2 FVKESK come from the germline V gene. Trimming shortened V by 0 bases and J by 2 bases, and 11 bases separated the two germline ends. The CDR3 runs to 16 residues. DNA of the CDR3: TGTGCCAGCAGCCAAGACTCAGGGTCAACCTACAATGAGCAGTTCTTC. This translates into CASSQDSGSTYNEQFF.

This clone showed up just once. The rearrangement joins TRBV7-2 to TRBJ2-2; 12 positions match TRBD2. The germline V gene has CDR1 SGHTA and CDR2 FQGNSA. The CDR3 spans 16 residues. The ends lost 3 bases at V and 4 bases at J; junction bases unmatched: 3. The CDR3 protein is CASSLGLAGLTGELFF. CDR3 sequence (DNA): TGTGCCAGCAGCTTGGGACTAGCGGGTCTCACCGGGGAGCTGTTTTTT.

The DNA for the CDR3 is TGTGCCAGCAGTTTAAGGGGGGGACTAACTCATCTCCAAGAGACCCAGTACTTC. Its translation: CASSLRGGLTHLQETQYF. J is TRBJ2-5 and V is TRBV27; D might be TRBD2 (7 bases). Germline CDR1 and CDR2: MNHEY and SMNVEV (reference sequence). V gave up 2 bases and J gave up 1 base, with 20 bases separating them. The CDR3 consists of 18 residues.

The V gene is TRBV30, the J gene TRBJ1-3, with D perhaps TRBD1 (5 bases). CDR1 and CDR2 (germline): GTSNPN, SVGIG (reference sequence). V lost 2 bases and J lost 0, with 8 bases in between. The CDR3 loop spans 14 amino acids. This chain's CDR3 is CAWSSTDSGNTIYF. DNA of the CDR3: TGTGCCTGGAGTTCGACAGACTCTGGAAACACCATATATTTT.

The table lists this clone with a few counts. This sequence joins TRBV12-5 and TRBJ1-1; 9 bases line up with TRBD1. V shed 6 bases and J 6 bases; nucleotides not matched to a gene: 5. The CDR3 has 13 amino acids. The germline V gene has CDR1 LGHNT and CDR2 FRNRAP. CDR3 sequence reads: CASGDRGDSEAFF. The CDR3 DNA sequence: TGTGCTAGTGGGGACAGGGGTGATTCTGAAGCTTTCTTT.

The chain recombines TRBV6-6 with TRBJ2-7, with D unclear. There are 14 residues in the CDR3. The germline gives CDR1 MNHNY, CDR2 SVGAGI (reference sequence). V lost 2 bases to trimming and J lost 0 bases, with 8 bases between them. The CDR3 is CASSYSQSSYEQYF. CDR3 nucleotide sequence: TGTGCCAGCAGTTACAGTCAGTCCTCCTACGAGCAGTACTTC.